The 12 T cell receptor beta chains below all came from one sample that was sequenced in a study of T cell clonality in common variable immunodeficiency. Clones were read by immunoSEQ multiplex PCR, and TCRdb kept only the in-frame ones, dropping some. The sample contains tens of thousands of clones, none of them singletons. The source material was peripheral blood mononuclear cells. These receptors were collected from a person between 18 and 75 years old in good health.

This clone was recorded many times. Read data end 3 residues before the CDR3 end; the end is taken from the germline J gene. The V call is TRBV4-1, the J call TRBJ1-4; 7 positions match TRBD1. Germline V gives CDR1 MGHRA, CDR2 YSYEKL. The CDR3 length is 14 residues. Trimming at V came to 2 bases and at J to 7 bases, leaving 4 bases not matched to a gene. CDR3 amino acids: CASSQSRGLEKLFF. CDR3 DNA, as far as it was read: TGCGCCAGCAGCCAAAGTAGGGGGCTTGAAAAA.

This clone has at least ten counts. The CDR3 end is not reached by the read, which stops 3 residues before it; the germline J gene fills it in. The J gene is TRBJ1-1, the V gene TRBV5-1; 8 bases are shared with TRBD1. Germline V gene lookup returns CDR1 SGHRS and CDR2 YFSETQ. There are 13 residues in the CDR3. The CDR3 sequence: CASSGTGGEEAFF. The sequenced part of the CDR3 DNA is TGCGCCAGCAGCGGAACAGGGGGAGAGGAA.

There are many counts of this clone. The CDR3 end is not reached by the read, which stops 3 residues before it; the germline J gene fills it in. V and J are TRBV19 and TRBJ1-1, with TRBD1 as a possible D gene (5 bases). V was clipped by 1 base and J by 1 base, with 10 bases between them. Germline V gene data show CDR1 as LNHDA and CDR2 as SQIVND (reference sequence). The CDR3 has 15 residues. The sequenced CDR3 bases are TGTGCCAGTAGTATAGCGGGCAGGGCGAACACTGAA. It encodes CASSIAGRANTE. The full CDR3 protein reads CASSIAGRANTEAFF.

This clone was counted ten times or more. Read coverage stops 3 residues before the CDR3 terminus; the germline J gene supplies the remainder. The chain joins TRBV19 to TRBJ1-1, with a possible D match to TRBD1 (5 bases). The CDR3 has 13 residues. Trimming removed 5 bases at V and 4 bases at J, with 11 bases between. In germline, CDR1 is LNHDA, CDR2 SQIVND (reference sequence). The chain's CDR3 is CASSVGTFTEAFF. The covered CDR3 bases are TGTGCCAGTAGTGTGGGGACTTTCACTGAA.

This clone was counted many times. Read data end 3 residues before the CDR3 end; the end is taken from the germline J gene. The chain carries TRBV5-1 and TRBJ2-1; weak D call: TRBD2 (5 bases). Germline V gives CDR1 SGHRS, CDR2 YFSETQ. Trimming left V 4 bases short and J 3 bases short, with 14 bases between. This CDR3 has 15 amino acids. The sequenced part of the CDR3 DNA is TGCGCCAGCAGCCGGGCGGACTCAGACTACAATGAG. Protein product: CASSRADSDYNE. The whole CDR3 protein reads CASSRADSDYNEQFF.

In this sample, this clone turned up many times. The read ends 3 residues early relative to the CDR3; the germline J gene fills the gap. This chain uses TRBV20-1 with TRBJ2-2; TRBD2 aligns across 9 bases. The CDR3 contains 14 residues. CDR1 is DFQATT and CDR2 is SNEGSKA in the germline V gene (reference sequence). With V trimmed by 6 bases and J by 7 bases, 9 bases remained unmatched. CDR3 sequence reads: CSARQAGGGGELFF. The CDR3 bases that were read are TGCAGTGCCAGACAAGCGGGGGGCGGCGGGGAG.

This clone has ten or more counts. The DNA ends 3 residues before the CDR3 does, and the rest of the CDR3 is filled in from the germline J gene. The genes are TRBV7-3 and TRBJ2-2; D might be TRBD1 (5 bases). With 1 base removed from V and 1 base from J, the gap between germline ends came to 10 bases. Germline assignment: CDR1 SGHTA and CDR2 FQGTGA. The CDR3 spans 16 residues. Incomplete CDR3 DNA: TGTGCCAGCAGCTTAAGACAGCCATTGAACACCGGGGAG. Translation: CASSLRQPLNTGE. The whole CDR3 reads CASSLRQPLNTGELFF.

At least ten counts were recorded for this clone. The observed sequence ends 3 residues before the CDR3 terminus, with the missing tail filled in from the germline J gene. The V gene is TRBV5-4, the J gene TRBJ1-1; no definite D call. The CDR3 is made up of 14 amino acids. Germline CDR1 and CDR2: SGHNT and YYREEE (reference sequence). Trimming cost V 0 bases and J 1 base, with 7 bases left between them. CDR3 bases read: TGTGCCAGCAGCTTGGCTGTCGGGAACACTGAA. Protein: CASSLAVGNTE. The whole CDR3 region reads CASSLAVGNTEAFF.

This clone was picked up many times. The CDR3 end falls 3 residues outside the read, so it is completed with the germline J gene. This sequence joins TRBV30 and TRBJ1-1; TRBD1 might be the D (5 bases). Trimming pared 2 bases from V and 0 bases from J, leaving 13 bases between. CDR1 and CDR2 from the germline V gene are GTSNPN and SVGIG (reference sequence). The CDR3 totals 15 residues. CDR3 bases read: TGTGCCTGGAGTAGTCAGGGAGCCTTGAACACTGAA. Encoded protein: CAWSSQGALNTE. The full CDR3 protein is CAWSSQGALNTEAFF.

This clone was observed a handful of times. The read gets to within 3 residues of the CDR3 end, and the germline J gene fills in the rest. This chain joins TRBV5-1 and TRBJ2-1, with TRBD1 matching over 9 bases. The CDR3 is 17 amino acids. Germline V gene sequence: CDR1 SGHRS, CDR2 YFSETQ. With V trimmed by 4 bases and J by 5 bases, 13 bases remained unmatched. CDR3 in amino acids: CASSGGQGVPPHNEQFF. The part of the CDR3 DNA that was read is TGCGCCAGCAGCGGGGGACAGGGCGTACCCCCCCACAATGAG.

Comments on this clone: The read stops 3 residues short of the end of the CDR3; the missing end is completed from the germline J gene. Other nucleotide sequences from this sample produce the same CDR3. The chain combines TRBV20-1 with TRBJ2-7; TRBD1 matches at 12 bases. Germline assignment: CDR1 DFQATT and CDR2 SNEGSKA (reference sequence). V was clipped by 3 bases and J by 4 bases; unmatched bases: 1. The CDR3 is 13 residues long. The part of the CDR3 DNA that was read is TGCAGTGCTAGGGGACAGGGGGCATACGAG. It yields the protein CSARGQGAYE. The entire CDR3 protein is CSARGQGAYEQYF.

In its sample, this clone was seen many times. Coverage ceases 3 residues before the CDR3 finishes, and the germline J gene fills in the end. The chain is built from TRBV19 and TRBJ1-4; possible D gene TRBD1, 6 bases. The germline V gene encodes CDR1 LNHDA and CDR2 SQIVND (reference sequence). V lost 2 bases to trimming and J lost 0 bases, with 7 bases between them. The CDR3 has 15 residues. CDR3 sequence: CASSIQGTTNEKLFF. The CDR3 bases that were read are TGTGCCAGTAGTATACAGGGGACAACTAATGAAAAA.